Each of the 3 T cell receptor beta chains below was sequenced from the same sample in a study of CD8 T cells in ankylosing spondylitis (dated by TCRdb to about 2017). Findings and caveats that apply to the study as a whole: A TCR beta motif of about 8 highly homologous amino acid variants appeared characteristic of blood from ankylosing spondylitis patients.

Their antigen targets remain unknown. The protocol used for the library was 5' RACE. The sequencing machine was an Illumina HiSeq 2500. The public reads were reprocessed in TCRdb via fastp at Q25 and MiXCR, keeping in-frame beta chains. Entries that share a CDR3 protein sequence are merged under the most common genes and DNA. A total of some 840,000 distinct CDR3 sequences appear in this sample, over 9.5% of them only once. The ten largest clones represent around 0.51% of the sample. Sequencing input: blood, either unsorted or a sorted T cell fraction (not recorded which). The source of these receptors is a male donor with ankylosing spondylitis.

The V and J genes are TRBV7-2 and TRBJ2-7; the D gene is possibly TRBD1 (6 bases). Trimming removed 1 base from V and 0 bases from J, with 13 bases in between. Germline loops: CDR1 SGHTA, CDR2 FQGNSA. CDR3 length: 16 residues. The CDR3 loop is CASSLETQGSSYEQYF. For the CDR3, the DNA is TGTGCCAGCAGCTTAGAAACTCAGGGGAGCTCCTACGAGCAGTACTTC.

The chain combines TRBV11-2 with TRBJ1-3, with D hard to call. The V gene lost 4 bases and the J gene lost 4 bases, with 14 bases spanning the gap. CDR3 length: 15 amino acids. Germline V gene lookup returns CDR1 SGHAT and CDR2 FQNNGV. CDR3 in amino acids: CASSSRGRSGNTIYF. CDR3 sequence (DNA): TGTGCCAGCAGCTCGCGAGGTCGGTCAGGAAACACCATATATTTT.

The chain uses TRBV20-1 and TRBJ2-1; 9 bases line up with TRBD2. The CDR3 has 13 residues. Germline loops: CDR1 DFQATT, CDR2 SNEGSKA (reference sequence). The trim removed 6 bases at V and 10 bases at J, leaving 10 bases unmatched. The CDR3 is CSAPKVAGAEQFF. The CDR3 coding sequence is TGCAGTGCCCCTAAAGTAGCGGGAGCAGAGCAGTTCTTC.